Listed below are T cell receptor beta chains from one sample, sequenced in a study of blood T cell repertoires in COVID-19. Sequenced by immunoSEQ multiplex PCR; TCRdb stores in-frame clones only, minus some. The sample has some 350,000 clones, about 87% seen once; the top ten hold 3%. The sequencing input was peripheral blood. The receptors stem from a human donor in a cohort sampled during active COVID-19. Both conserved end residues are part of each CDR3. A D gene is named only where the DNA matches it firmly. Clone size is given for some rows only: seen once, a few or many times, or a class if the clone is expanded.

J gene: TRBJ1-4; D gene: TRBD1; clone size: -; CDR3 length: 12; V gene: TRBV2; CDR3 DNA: TGTGCCAGCAGTGAGACAGGGGAAAAACTGTTTTTT; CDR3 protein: CASSETGEKLFF
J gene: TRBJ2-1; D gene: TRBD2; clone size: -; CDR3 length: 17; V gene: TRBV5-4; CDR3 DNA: TGTGCCAGCAGCACCCAAACTAGCGGGGGGACATACAATGAGCAGTTCTTC; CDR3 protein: CASSTQTSGGTYNEQFF
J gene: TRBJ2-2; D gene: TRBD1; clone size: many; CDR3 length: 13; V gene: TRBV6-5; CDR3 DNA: TGTGCCAGCAGGACAGGGGAGACCGGGGAGCTGTTTTTT; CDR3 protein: CASRTGETGELFF
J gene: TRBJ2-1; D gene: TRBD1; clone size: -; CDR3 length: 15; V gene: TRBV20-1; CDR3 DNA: TGCAGTGCTAGTGGGGACAGGGGTTCCTACAATGAGCAGTTCTTC; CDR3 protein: CSASGDRGSYNEQFF
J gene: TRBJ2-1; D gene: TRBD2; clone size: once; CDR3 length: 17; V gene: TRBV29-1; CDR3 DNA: TGCAGCGTCGAAGCCCCCCTAAGTAGCGGGGACTACAATGAGCAGTTCTTC; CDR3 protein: CSVEAPLSSGDYNEQFF
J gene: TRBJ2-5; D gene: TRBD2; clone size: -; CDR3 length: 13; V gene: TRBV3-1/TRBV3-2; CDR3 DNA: TGTGCCGGGGCGACGGGGGGCCAAGAGACCCAGTACTTC; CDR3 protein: CAGATGGQETQYF
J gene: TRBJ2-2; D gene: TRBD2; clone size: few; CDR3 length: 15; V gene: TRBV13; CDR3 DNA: TGTGCCAGCAGCTTGGCCGCGGGGGGCACCGGGGAGCTGTTTTTT; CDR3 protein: CASSLAAGGTGELFF
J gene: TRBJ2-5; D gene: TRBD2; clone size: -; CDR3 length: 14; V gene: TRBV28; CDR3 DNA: TGTGCCAGCAGTTTAGTGGGGGGGCAAGAGACCCAGTACTTC; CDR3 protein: CASSLVGGQETQYF
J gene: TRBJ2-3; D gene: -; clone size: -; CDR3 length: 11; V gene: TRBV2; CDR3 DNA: TGTGCCACCAGTCAGACAGATACGCAGTATTTT; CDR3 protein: CATSQTDTQYF
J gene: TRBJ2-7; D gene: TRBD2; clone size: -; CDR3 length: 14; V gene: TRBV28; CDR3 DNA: TGTGCCAGCAATCCGGGACTAGCGGTCCACGAGCAGTACTTC; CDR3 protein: CASNPGLAVHEQYF
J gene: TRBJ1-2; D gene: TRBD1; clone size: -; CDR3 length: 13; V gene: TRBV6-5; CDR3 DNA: TGTGCCAGCACCGCGACAGGGTTGGAGGGCTACACCTTC; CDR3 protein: CASTATGLEGYTF
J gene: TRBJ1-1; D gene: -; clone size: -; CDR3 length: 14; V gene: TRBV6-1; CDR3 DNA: TGTGCCAGCAGTGAAAGGCGGTTGAACACTGAAGCTTTCTTT; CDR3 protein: CASSERRLNTEAFF
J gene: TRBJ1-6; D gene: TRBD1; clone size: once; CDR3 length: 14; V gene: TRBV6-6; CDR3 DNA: TGTGCCAGCAGTGTGGACAGGGAAGGTTCACCCCTCCACTTT; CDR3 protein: CASSVDREGSPLHF
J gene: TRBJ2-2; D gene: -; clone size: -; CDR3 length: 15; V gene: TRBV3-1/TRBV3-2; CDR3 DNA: TGTGCCAGCAGCCAAGGGGCCCGCGGGACCGGGGAGCTGTTTTTT; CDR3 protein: CASSQGARGTGELFF
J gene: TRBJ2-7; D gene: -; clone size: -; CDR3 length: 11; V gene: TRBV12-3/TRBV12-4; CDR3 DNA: TGTGCCAGCAGTTTCCAGAACGAGCAGTACTTC; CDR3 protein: CASSFQNEQYF
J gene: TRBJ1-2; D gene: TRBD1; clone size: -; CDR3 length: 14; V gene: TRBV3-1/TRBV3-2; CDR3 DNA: TGTGCCAGCAGCCACGAGGGGGCGGCCCATGGCTACACCTTC; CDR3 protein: CASSHEGAAHGYTF
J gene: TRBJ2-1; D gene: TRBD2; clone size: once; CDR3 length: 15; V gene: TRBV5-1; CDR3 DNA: TGCGCCAGCAGCTTGGTCGGGGGGGCCTCCAGTGAGCAGTTCTTC; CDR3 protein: CASSLVGGASSEQFF
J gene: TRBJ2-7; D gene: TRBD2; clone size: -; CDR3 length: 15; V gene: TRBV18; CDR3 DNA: TGTGCCAGCTCACCGTCGATAGCGGGGGCCGACGAGCAGTACTTC; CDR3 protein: CASSPSIAGADEQYF
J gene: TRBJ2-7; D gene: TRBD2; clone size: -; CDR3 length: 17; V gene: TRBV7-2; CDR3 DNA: TGTGCCAGCAGCCCCCGACTAGCGGGGGGGCGTAGGTACGAGCAGTACTTC; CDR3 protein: CASSPRLAGGRRYEQYF
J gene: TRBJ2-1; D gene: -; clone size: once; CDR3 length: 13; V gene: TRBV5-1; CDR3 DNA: TGCGCCAGCGGACGTCAATCAGGGGCTGAGCAGTTCTTC; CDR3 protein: CASGRQSGAEQFF
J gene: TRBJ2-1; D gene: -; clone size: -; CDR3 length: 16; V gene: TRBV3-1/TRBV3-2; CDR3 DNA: TGTGCCAGCAGCGCCGAGGGGGAGAGCTCCTACAATGAGCAGTTCTTC; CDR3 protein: CASSAEGESSYNEQFF
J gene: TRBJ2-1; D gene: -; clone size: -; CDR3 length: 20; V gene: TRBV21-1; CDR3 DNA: TGTGCCAGCAGCAAAGGGGCGCGACTAGCGGGGGCCCGCTCCTACAATGAGCAGTTCTTC; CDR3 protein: CASSKGARLAGARSYNEQFF
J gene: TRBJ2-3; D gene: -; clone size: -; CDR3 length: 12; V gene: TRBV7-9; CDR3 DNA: TGTGCCAGCAGCCTATCAACAGATACGCAGTATTTT; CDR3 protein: CASSLSTDTQYF
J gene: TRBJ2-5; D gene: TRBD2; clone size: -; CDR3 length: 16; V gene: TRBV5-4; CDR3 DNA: TGTGCCAGCAGCGGTATCGCACGGGGGGATCAAGAGACCCAGTACTTC; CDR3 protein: CASSGIARGDQETQYF
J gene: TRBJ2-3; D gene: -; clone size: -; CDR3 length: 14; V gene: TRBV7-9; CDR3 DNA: TGTGCCAGCAGCAGAACTGAAAGCACAGATACGCAGTATTTT; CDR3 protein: CASSRTESTDTQYF
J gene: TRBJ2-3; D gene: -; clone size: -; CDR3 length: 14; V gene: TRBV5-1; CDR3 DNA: TGCGCCAGCAGCTTGGCGGGAGTTAGAGATACGCAGTATTTT; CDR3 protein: CASSLAGVRDTQYF
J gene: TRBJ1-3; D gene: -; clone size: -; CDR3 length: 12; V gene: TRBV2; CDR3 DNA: TGTGCCAGCAGCCTGACAGAAAACACCATATATTTT; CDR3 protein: CASSLTENTIYF
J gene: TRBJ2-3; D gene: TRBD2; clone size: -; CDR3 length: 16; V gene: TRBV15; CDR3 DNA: TGTGCCACCAGCAGGGAAAGGACTAGTGGAGTGGGGACGCAGTATTTT; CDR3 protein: CATSRERTSGVGTQYF
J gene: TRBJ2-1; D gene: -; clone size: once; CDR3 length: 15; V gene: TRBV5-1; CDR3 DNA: TGCGCCAGCAGCGTCCGGGGGAGCTCCTACAATGAGCAGTTCTTC; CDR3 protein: CASSVRGSSYNEQFF
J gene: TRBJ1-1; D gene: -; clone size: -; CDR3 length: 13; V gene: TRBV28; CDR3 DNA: TGTGCCAGCAGTTTAGGACAGAACACTGAAGCTTTCTTT; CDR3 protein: CASSLGQNTEAFF
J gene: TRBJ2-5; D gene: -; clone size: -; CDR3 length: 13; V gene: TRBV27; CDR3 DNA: TGTGCCAGCAGTTTAAGAACTCTAGAGACCCAGTACTTC; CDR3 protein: CASSLRTLETQYF
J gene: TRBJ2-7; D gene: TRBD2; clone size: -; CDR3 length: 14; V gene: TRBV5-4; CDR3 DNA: TGTGCCAGCAGCTTTAGCGGGGGACGGAAAGAGCAGTACTTC; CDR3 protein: CASSFSGGRKEQYF
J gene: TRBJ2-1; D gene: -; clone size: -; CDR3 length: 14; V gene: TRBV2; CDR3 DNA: TGTGCCAGCAAGTGGCTAGGGGCCTACAATGAGCAGTTCTTC; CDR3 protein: CASKWLGAYNEQFF
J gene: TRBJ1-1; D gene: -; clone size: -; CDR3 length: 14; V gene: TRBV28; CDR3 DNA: TGTGCCGGGGTTGGGGCAGACCCGAACACTGAAGCTTTCTTT; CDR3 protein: CAGVGADPNTEAFF
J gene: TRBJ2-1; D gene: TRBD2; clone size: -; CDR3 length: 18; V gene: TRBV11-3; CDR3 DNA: TGTGCCAGCAGCTTAGGGGGGCTGGGGACTAGGGAAGGCAATGAGCAGTTCTTC; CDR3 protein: CASSLGGLGTREGNEQFF
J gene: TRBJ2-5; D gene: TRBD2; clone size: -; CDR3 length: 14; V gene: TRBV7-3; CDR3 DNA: TGTGCCAGCAGCTTAATGGGGGAGGGAGGGACCCAGTACTTC; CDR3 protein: CASSLMGEGGTQYF
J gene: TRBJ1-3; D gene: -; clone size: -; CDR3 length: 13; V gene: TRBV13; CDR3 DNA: TGTGCCAGCAGCTTAGGTCGCGAAAACACCATATATTTT; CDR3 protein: CASSLGRENTIYF
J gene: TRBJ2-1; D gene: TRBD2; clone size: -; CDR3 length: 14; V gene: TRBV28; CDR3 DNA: TGTGCCACCTTTAGGACTAGCGGGAGGGCTGAGCAGTTCTTC; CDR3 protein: CATFRTSGRAEQFF
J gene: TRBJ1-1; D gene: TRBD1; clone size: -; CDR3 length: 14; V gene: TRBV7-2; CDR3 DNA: TGTGCCAGCAGCCGCCCCAGGACAGGGACTGAAGCTTTCTTT; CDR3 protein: CASSRPRTGTEAFF
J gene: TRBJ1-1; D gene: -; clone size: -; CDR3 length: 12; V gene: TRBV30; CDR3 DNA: TGTGCCTGGAGTCCAGGTATGGTGGGAGCTTTCTTT; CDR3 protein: CAWSPGMVGAFF
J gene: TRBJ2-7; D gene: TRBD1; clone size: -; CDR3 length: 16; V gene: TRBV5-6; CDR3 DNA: TGTGCCAGCAGCCGTGCCCTCGGACAGGCAACCTACGAGCAGTACTTC; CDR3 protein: CASSRALGQATYEQYF
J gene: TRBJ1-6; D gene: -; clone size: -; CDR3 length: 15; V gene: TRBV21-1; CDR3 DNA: TGTGCCAGCAGCAGGGGCCGGGACATACCTTCACCCCTCCACTTT; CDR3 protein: CASSRGRDIPSPLHF
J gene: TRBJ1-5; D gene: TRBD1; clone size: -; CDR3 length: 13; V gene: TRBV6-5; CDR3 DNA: TGTGCCAGCAGAACGACAGGGTTAGGGCCCCAGCATTTT; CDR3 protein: CASRTTGLGPQHF
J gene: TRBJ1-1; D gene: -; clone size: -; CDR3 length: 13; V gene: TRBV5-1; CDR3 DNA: TGCGCCAGCAGAATTGGGGGGGCTACTGAAGCTTTCTTT; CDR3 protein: CASRIGGATEAFF
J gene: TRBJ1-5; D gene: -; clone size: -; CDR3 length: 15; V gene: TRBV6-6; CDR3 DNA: TGTGCCAGCAGCCGACAGGCCTCAAGCAATCAGCCCCAGCATTTT; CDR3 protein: CASSRQASSNQPQHF
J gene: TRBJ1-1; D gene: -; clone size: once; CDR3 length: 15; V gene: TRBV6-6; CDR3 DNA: TGTGCCAGCAGTTACCGTAAGATAGGGGGCACTGAAGCTTTCTTT; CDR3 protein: CASSYRKIGGTEAFF
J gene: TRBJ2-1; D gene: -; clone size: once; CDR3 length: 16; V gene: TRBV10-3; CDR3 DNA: TGTGCCATCAGTGAGTCGCAGGGGGGTCTTTACAATGAGCAGTTCTTC; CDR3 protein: CAISESQGGLYNEQFF
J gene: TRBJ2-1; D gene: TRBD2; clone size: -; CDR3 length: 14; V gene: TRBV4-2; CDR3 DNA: TGTGCCAGCAGCCAGGGGACTAGTAAGAATGAGCAGTTCTTC; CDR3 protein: CASSQGTSKNEQFF
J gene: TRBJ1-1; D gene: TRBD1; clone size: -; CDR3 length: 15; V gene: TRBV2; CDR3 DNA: TGTGCCAGCAGTGATACAGGGGCCCTGAACACTGAAGCTTTCTTT; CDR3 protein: CASSDTGALNTEAFF
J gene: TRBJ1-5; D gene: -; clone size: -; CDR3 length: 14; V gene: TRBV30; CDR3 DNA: TGTGCCTGGAGTGTACGATCAGGGAATCAGCCCCAGCATTTT; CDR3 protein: CAWSVRSGNQPQHF
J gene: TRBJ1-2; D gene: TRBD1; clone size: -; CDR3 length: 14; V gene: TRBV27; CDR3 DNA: TGTGCCAGCAGTTCCTTAAGGACAGGATATGGCTACACCTTC; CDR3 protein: CASSSLRTGYGYTF
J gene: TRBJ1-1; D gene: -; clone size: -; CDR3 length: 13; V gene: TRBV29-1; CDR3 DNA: TGCAGCGCCGTCACAGGGATTTACACTGAAGCTTTCTTT; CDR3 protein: CSAVTGIYTEAFF
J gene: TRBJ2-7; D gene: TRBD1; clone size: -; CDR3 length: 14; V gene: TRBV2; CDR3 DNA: TGTGCCAGCAGTGTGAGGGACAGCCCCTACGAGCAGTACTTC; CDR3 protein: CASSVRDSPYEQYF
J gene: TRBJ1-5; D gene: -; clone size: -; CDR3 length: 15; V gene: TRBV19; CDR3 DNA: TGTGCCAGTAGTATAGGGCTCAGTAGCAATCAGCCCCAGCATTTT; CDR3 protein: CASSIGLSSNQPQHF
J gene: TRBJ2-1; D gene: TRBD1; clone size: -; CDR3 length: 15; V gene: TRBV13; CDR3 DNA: TGTGCCAGCAGCAGAACAGGGGGCGCGTACAATGAGCAGTTCTTC; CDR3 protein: CASSRTGGAYNEQFF